These 32 T cell receptor beta chains were all obtained from the same sample, sequenced in a study of cytomegalovirus exposure and HLA in healthy donors. The PCR made use of 60 Vbeta and 13 Jbeta primers. The assay was immunoSEQ multiplex PCR, and TCRdb's table has in-frame clones only and misses some. The sample carries 100,000 to 150,000 clones, roughly 80% recorded once. Sequencing used PBMCs. These receptors were taken from a man between 18 and 29 years old in good health and CMV-seropositive.

The rearrangement joins TRBV7-9 to TRBJ2-1, with 9 bases identical to TRBD1. Trimming cost V 5 bases and J 7 bases; bases outside gene matches: 3. This CDR3 comprises 13 residues. CDR1 SEHNR and CDR2 FQNEAQ come from the germline V gene (reference sequence). The CDR3 loop is CASSRGTGNEQFF. The CDR3 region has the DNA TGTGCCAGCAGCCGGGGGACAGGGAATGAGCAGTTCTTC.

The chain links TRBV19 to TRBJ2-5, with 10 nucleotides matching TRBD2. CDR3 size: 15 residues. Germline CDR1 and CDR2: LNHDA and SQIVND (reference sequence). V lost 5 bases, J lost 5 bases, and 8 bases stayed unmatched. The CDR3 DNA is TGTGCCAGTAGTCAGGCTAGCGGGGGCGGGGAGACCCAGTACTTC. Its translation: CASSQASGGGETQYF.

This chain connects TRBV27 to TRBJ2-7; D uncertain. The germline V gene encodes CDR1 MNHEY and CDR2 SMNVEV (reference sequence). The V gene lost 6 bases and the J gene lost 5 bases, with 11 bases spanning the gap. The CDR3 runs 12 residues. CDR3 region: CASRSHGHEQYF. The CDR3 coding sequence is TGTGCCAGCAGGTCACATGGCCACGAGCAGTACTTC.

The J gene is TRBJ1-6, the V gene TRBV27; the D gene is possibly TRBD1 (5 bases). Trimming removed 2 bases at V and 0 bases at J, with 11 bases between. The germline CDR1 and CDR2 sequences are MNHEY and SMNVEV (reference sequence). The CDR3 extends over 17 amino acids. The CDR3 is CASSLVGGHSYNSPLHF. For the CDR3, the DNA is TGTGCCAGCAGTTTAGTTGGCGGACACTCCTATAATTCACCCCTCCACTTT.

J is TRBJ1-1 and V is TRBV10-3; TRBD1 agrees at 9 bases. This CDR3 spans 13 amino acids. Germline V gives CDR1 ENHRY, CDR2 SYGVKD. V shed 4 bases and J 5 bases; nucleotides not matched to a gene: 2. DNA for the CDR3: TGTGCCATCAGTGTAGGACAGGGGACTGAAGCTTTCTTT. The encoded protein is CAISVGQGTEAFF.

The chain joins TRBV25-1 to TRBJ2-5; maybe TRBD1 (6 bases). The V and J ends lost 2 bases and 5 bases respectively, with 9 bases between them. This CDR3 has 13 residues. Germline V CDR1 and CDR2: MGHDK, SYGVNS. The DNA for the CDR3 is TGTGCCAGCAGTGAACAGGGGTGGGAGACCCAGTACTTC. Amino acids: CASSEQGWETQYF.

The V call is TRBV19, the J call TRBJ2-1; no clear D. V was clipped by 1 base and J by 7 bases, with 8 bases between them. Germline V gene data show CDR1 as LNHDA and CDR2 as SQIVND (reference sequence). The CDR3 loop spans 13 amino acids. The CDR3, as DNA: TGTGCCAGTAGTATAGGAGGAAGGAATGAGCAGTTCTTC. Protein product: CASSIGGRNEQFF.

The chain is built from TRBV11-2 and TRBJ2-7; unclear D gene. Germline V lookup: CDR1 SGHAT, CDR2 FQNNGV. The CDR3 has 14 residues. V was pared by 1 base and J by 3 bases, with 10 bases between. The CDR3 nucleotides read TGTGCCAGCAGCTTAGTTAGTGACTTCTACGAGCAGTACTTC. This gives the protein CASSLVSDFYEQYF. The full variable domain, rest sourced from reference TRBV11-2 and TRBJ2-7, is EAGVAQSPRYKIIEKRQSVAFWCNPISGHATLYWYQQILGQGPKLLIQFQNNGVVDDSQLPKDRFSAERLKGVDSTLKIQPAKLEDSAVYLCASSLVSDFYEQYFGPGTRLTVT.

This chain connects TRBV7-9 to TRBJ2-7; 10 nucleotides line up with TRBD2. V shed 1 base, J shed 6 bases, and the junction held 12 bases outside the gene matches. CDR3 size: 17 residues. Per germline, CDR1 SEHNR and CDR2 FQNEAQ (reference sequence). CDR3 sequence: CASSLVSSGSGRTEQYF. DNA of the CDR3: TGTGCCAGCAGCTTAGTTTCTAGCGGGAGCGGGCGAACCGAGCAGTACTTC.

About this clone itself: The sample holds other DNA sequences that translate to the same CDR3. The chain recombines TRBV7-2 with TRBJ1-6; D is unclear. The CDR3 contains 13 residues. Germline CDR1 reads SGHTA; CDR2 reads FQGNSA. The V end lost 5 bases, the J end lost 4 bases, and 6 bases lay between the germline ends. For the CDR3, the DNA is TGTGCCAGCAGCCGGGATTATAATTCACCCCTCCACTTT. Protein: CASSRDYNSPLHF. Full variable domain (remainder filled in from reference TRBV7-2 and TRBJ1-6): GAGVSQSPSNKVTEKGKDVELRCDPISGHTALYWYRQSLGQGLEFLIYFQGNSAPDKSGLPSDRFSAERTGGSVSTLTIQRTQQEDSAVYLCASSRDYNSPLHFGNGTRLTVT.

V and J are TRBV6-5 and TRBJ1-4, with D perhaps TRBD1 (5 bases). V dropped 6 bases and J dropped 10 bases, with 15 bases sitting between them. CDR3 length: 13 residues. Germline CDR1 is MNHEY and CDR2 is SVGAGI. This CDR3 reads CASSDSFIGKLFF. CDR3 DNA: TGTGCCAGCAGCGACAGTTTTATCGGAAAACTGTTTTTT.

The gene calls are TRBV19 and TRBJ1-4; perhaps TRBD1 as D (5 bases). The CDR3 is 14 amino acids. Germline loops: CDR1 LNHDA, CDR2 SQIVND (reference sequence). Trimming cost V 5 bases and J 5 bases, with 12 bases left between them. The CDR3 DNA reads as TGTGCCAGTAGTTCATCGGGGGGGAATGAAAAACTGTTTTTT. This gives the protein CASSSSGGNEKLFF.

The rearrangement joins TRBV25-1 to TRBJ1-2, with 8 bases identical to TRBD1. CDR3 size: 16 residues. Trimming removed 3 bases from V and 4 bases from J; junction bases left unmatched: 10. The V gene's germline CDR1 is MGHDK and CDR2 SYGVNS. CDR3 sequence (DNA): TGTGCCAGCAGTGACAGAGGACAGGGTGGCTCCTATGGCTACACCTTC. Its translation: CASSDRGQGGSYGYTF.

Comments on this clone: The junction differs from germline at one of its ends, possibly a read error. The chain joins TRBV7-9 to TRBJ2-1, with 14 bases matching TRBD2. The germline CDR1 and CDR2 sequences are SEHNR and FQNEAQ (reference sequence). The CDR3 contains 15 residues. CDR3: CSSSLGLAGVSEQFF. In DNA, the CDR3 is TGTTCCAGCAGCTTGGGACTAGCGGGAGTATCTGAGCAGTTCTTC.

For this clone: An end of the junction does not agree with germline; a read error may underlie this. The rearrangement uses TRBV18 and TRBJ2-7, with TRBD1 matching 8 bases. This CDR3 contains 15 residues. Germline CDR1 is KGHSH and CDR2 is LQKENI. The CDR3 sequence is CASSPGTGDSHEQYF. In DNA form, the CDR3 reads TGTGCCAGCTCGCCCGGGACAGGAGACTCCCACGAGCAGTACTTC.

The gene calls are TRBV11-2 and TRBJ2-4, with D perhaps matching TRBD2 (6 bases). Germline CDR1 reads SGHAT; CDR2 reads FQNNGV. The CDR3 is 14 amino acids. The germline V and J ends were trimmed by 9 bases and 0 bases, with 12 bases remaining between them. CDR3 loop: CASSSALAKNIQYF. The CDR3 nucleotides are TGTGCCAGTTCTAGCGCCTTAGCCAAAAACATTCAGTACTTC.

This chain uses TRBV10-3 with TRBJ2-2; a possible D gene is TRBD1 (5 bases). This CDR3 spans 14 amino acids. Germline V gene lookup returns CDR1 ENHRY and CDR2 SYGVKD. The V gene lost 4 bases and the J gene lost 1 base, with 7 bases spanning the gap. CDR3 sequence reads: CAISVDRNTGELFF. The CDR3 region has the DNA TGTGCCATCAGTGTCGACAGGAACACCGGGGAGCTGTTTTTT.

This clone was counted a few times. The gene calls are TRBV25-1 and TRBJ1-2; TRBD1 matches at 7 bases. Losses at the gene ends were 4 bases for V and 4 bases for J; bases not matched to a gene: 6. The CDR3 is made up of 14 amino acids. The V gene's germline CDR1 is MGHDK and CDR2 SYGVNS. The CDR3 DNA is TGTGCCAGCAGTGGGTCCGGGACAGCCTATGGCTACACCTTC. This encodes CASSGSGTAYGYTF.

The CDR3, as DNA: TGCGCCAGCAGCCTAGGACAGGGGCGCAATCAGCCCCAGCATTTT. Protein product: CASSLGQGRNQPQHF. The rearrangement uses TRBV4-3 and TRBJ1-5, with TRBD1 matching 9 bases. CDR1 LGHNA and CDR2 YSLEER come from the germline V gene. This CDR3 has 15 amino acids. Trimming at V came to 4 bases and at J to 2 bases, leaving 3 bases not matched to a gene.

This clone was recorded a few times. The V gene is TRBV2, the J gene TRBJ1-6; D call uncertain. The ends were cut back, 4 bases at V and 3 bases at J, with 4 bases in the middle. The germline gives CDR1 SNHLY, CDR2 FYNNEI. The CDR3 contains 13 residues. In DNA, the CDR3 is TGTGCCAGCAGTGCCAACTATAATTCACCCCTCCACTTT. Translated, it gives CASSANYNSPLHF.

The chain combines TRBV15 with TRBJ2-1; 10 nucleotides match TRBD2. V shed 2 bases and J 8 bases; nucleotides not matched to a gene: 9. The CDR3 is 16 amino acids. Germline lookup yields CDR1 LNHNV and CDR2 YYDKDF (reference sequence). CDR3 protein: CATSRRSGGAADEQFF. The CDR3 DNA sequence: TGTGCCACCAGCAGACGAAGCGGGGGGGCCGCGGATGAGCAGTTCTTC. Using reference TRBV15 and TRBJ2-1 for the parts outside the CDR3, the full variable domain is DAMVIQNPRYQVTQFGKPVTLSCSQTLNHNVMYWYQQKSSQAPKLLFHYYDKDFNNEADTPDNFQSRRPNTSFCFLDIRSPGLGDTAMYLCATSRRSGGAADEQFFGPGTRLTVL.

This chain links TRBV9 with TRBJ2-5; 7 bases fit TRBD1. Germline V gene sequence: CDR1 SGDLS, CDR2 YYNGEE. Germline trimming cut 3 bases from V and 1 base from J; bases unmatched to any gene: 6. The CDR3 is made up of 15 amino acids. As DNA, the CDR3 is TGTGCCAGCAGCGGAACTGACAGGGTCCAAGAGACCCAGTACTTC. Translation: CASSGTDRVQETQYF.

This clone was recorded a few times. The chain combines TRBV7-2 with TRBJ1-5; D gene ambiguous. This CDR3 comprises 17 residues. Germline V gives CDR1 SGHTA, CDR2 FQGNSA. Deletions cut 1 base from V and 2 bases from J, with 15 bases between. Written as DNA, the CDR3 is TGTGCCAGCAGCTTAGATTCGGTCCCGGCGGGCAATCAGCCCCAGCATTTT. Amino acid sequence: CASSLDSVPAGNQPQHF.

The genes are TRBV7-2 and TRBJ2-1; maybe TRBD1 (5 bases). V lost 4 bases, J lost 4 bases, and 14 bases lay in between. This CDR3 comprises 15 residues. In germline, CDR1 is SGHTA, CDR2 FQGNSA. In nucleotides, the CDR3 is TGTGCCAGCAGCTCCCGGCAGGGCCAATACAATGAGCAGTTCTTC. This codes for CASSSRQGQYNEQFF.

CDR3 bases: TGTGCCAGTAGTATGACGAGGGAGCGGAATCAGCCCCAGCATTTT. Translated: CASSMTRERNQPQHF. The chain employs TRBV19 and TRBJ1-5; D is undetermined. The length of the CDR3 is 15 residues. Trimming removed 3 bases from V and 4 bases from J, with 13 bases in between. Germline CDR1 is LNHDA and CDR2 is SQIVND (reference sequence).

The rearrangement links TRBV19 to TRBJ2-4; TRBD1 matches 7 bases. Trimming cost V 4 bases and J 4 bases; bases outside gene matches: 13. CDR3 size: 17 residues. Germline CDR1 LNHDA, CDR2 SQIVND (reference sequence). The CDR3 DNA follows: TGTGCCAGTAGTACGCCAATTCAAGGGACAGTTAAAAACATTCAGTACTTC. Protein sequence: CASSTPIQGTVKNIQYF.

This clone occurred a few times. The chain combines TRBV29-1 with TRBJ1-4, with 7 positions matching TRBD1. J gave up 8 bases and V 4 bases, and 10 bases lay outside the gene matches. Germline CDR1 reads SQVTM; CDR2 reads ANQGSEA. The CDR3 sequence is 14 residues long. CDR3 sequence: CSVGVTGVREKLFF. The CDR3 coding sequence is TGCAGCGTTGGGGTAACAGGGGTGCGGGAAAAACTGTTTTTT.

V usage is TRBV5-6 and J usage is TRBJ1-6, with a possible D match to TRBD1 (5 bases). V was trimmed by 0 bases and J by 11 bases, leaving 12 bases between them. This CDR3 contains 14 residues. Germline V lookup: CDR1 SGHDT, CDR2 YYEEEE. For the CDR3, the DNA is TGTGCCAGCAGCTTGGGCAGGGCGCAAACACCCCTCCACTTT. Protein sequence: CASSLGRAQTPLHF.

The chain has TRBV25-1 and TRBJ2-7; perhaps TRBD2 as D (7 bases). The CDR3 contains 15 residues. Per germline, CDR1 MGHDK and CDR2 SYGVNS. Between the trimmed V and J ends, which lost 3 bases and 6 bases, there was a span of 18 bases. The CDR3 bases are TGTGCCAGCAGTGACCTACAGGGTACGGGGGGCGAGCAGTACTTC. Its protein product is CASSDLQGTGGEQYF.

The rearrangement uses TRBV5-1 and TRBJ2-1, with D possibly matching TRBD2 (6 bases). Germline V gives CDR1 SGHRS, CDR2 YFSETQ. V lost 1 base to trimming and J lost 7 bases, with 15 bases between them. CDR3 size: 15 residues. The chain's CDR3 is CASSLMGGLGNEQFF. CDR3 DNA: TGCGCCAGCAGCTTGATGGGGGGTCTGGGGAATGAGCAGTTCTTC.

CDR3 DNA sequence: TGTGCCAGCAGCTTGAGTAGCGGGAGTAGCACAGATACGCAGTATTTT. It codes for CASSLSSGSSTDTQYF. J is TRBJ2-3 and V is TRBV7-9; 9 bases agree with TRBD2. CDR3 length: 16 amino acids. Germline CDR1 SEHNR, CDR2 FQNEAQ (reference sequence). V gave up 3 bases and J gave up 0 bases; unmatched junction bases: 4.

The table lists this clone with a few counts. CDR3 nucleotide sequence: TGCGCCAGCAGTGAGTTATCCGGGATCAGTAATCAGCCCCAGCATTTT. This encodes CASSELSGISNQPQHF. This sequence joins TRBV10-2 and TRBJ1-5; D call uncertain. The V gene lost 1 base and the J gene lost 4 bases, with 14 bases spanning the gap. This CDR3 contains 16 residues. In germline, CDR1 is WSHSY, CDR2 SAAADI.